These T cell receptor beta chains were read from a single sample in a study of T cell changes during pregnancy in multiple sclerosis. Method: immunoSEQ multiplex PCR; TCRdb's copy keeps in-frame clones and lacks some. In the table there are under 95,000 clones, around 91% of which are singletons. The source was peripheral blood, collected after pregnancy. These TCRs come from a female donor in good health, enrolled as a control in a pregnancy study. The CDR3 runs from the conserved cysteine through the conserved F or W.

TRBV23-1	CASSRGGGSEAFF
TRBV28	CASSSEGTNQETQYF
TRBV5-6	CASSLLDREAFF
TRBV18	CASSRQGNEKLFF
TRBV30	CAWSVSGQPQHF
TRBV2	CASRWQGPYEQYF
TRBV4-1	CASSQRTGGAYEQYF
TRBV6-5	CASSNLDRGRGTEAFF
TRBV5-4	CASSLGYSTEAFF
TRBV11-1	CASSTSPGEAFF
TRBV19	CASSIDLTSERQFF
TRBV28	CASSSPPGGPLGYTF
TRBV7-2	CASSSDGTATDTQYF
TRBV5-8	CASSPRQDDQPQHF
TRBV7-2	CASSLAGTKNEQFF
TRBV5-4	CASRNRETDTQYF
TRBV4-3	CASSRAHPTENYGYTF
TRBV4-3	CASSQDLAGINSPLHF
TRBV19	CASSMMTGTSIEQYF
TRBV28	CASSLLAYGYTF
TRBV6-5	CASSYARGPYGYTF
TRBV7-3	CASSLEGQDTQYF
TRBV4-3	CASSQDQGPVRTEAFF
TRBV7-9	CASSSYLGGSQHF
TRBV30	CAWREASAGQLLYF
TRBV7-6	CASSGGASGLGAFF
TRBV5-1	CASSLAGNPTDYTF
TRBV7-2	CASSAKRGRESEQYF
TRBV6-6	CASSYEETNTGELFF
TRBV28	CASGPGGSGNTIYF
TRBV5-1	CASSANKPGLADFYEQYF
TRBV7-9	CASSPGRNTEAFF
TRBV4-2	CASSREGAYNSPLHF
TRBV28	CASSLKVSRVGTDEQFF
TRBV9	CASSLPQGGYTF
TRBV7-2	CASSRGSFQPQHF
TRBV14	CASSQAAGGETQYF
TRBV6-1	CASSGTGYEQYF
TRBV28	CASASSNYRVGNTIYF
TRBV11-3	CASSLDGRMNTEAFF
TRBV7-3	CASSDRPGTVNTGELFF
TRBV27	CASSLGQGRVSEQYF
TRBV27	CASSFFRGQEQFF
TRBV7-2	CASSLLSGASTDTQYF
TRBV7-2	CASSTRTSWRGSSYNEQFF
TRBV4-3	CASSPQSGTVTGELFF
TRBV5-4	CASSSPGGARVTGELFF
TRBV7-3	CASSLIPPRGAGVNEVQYF
TRBV7-3	CASSLTARGGQSEQFF
TRBV6-6	CASSGQGSPYEQYF
TRBV4-3	CASSQGTGGYNEQFF
TRBV7-9	CASSVDSPNQPQHF
TRBV19	CASSALQGSYEQYF
TRBV28	CASSQNQPQHF
TRBV18	CASSLRQGQETQYF